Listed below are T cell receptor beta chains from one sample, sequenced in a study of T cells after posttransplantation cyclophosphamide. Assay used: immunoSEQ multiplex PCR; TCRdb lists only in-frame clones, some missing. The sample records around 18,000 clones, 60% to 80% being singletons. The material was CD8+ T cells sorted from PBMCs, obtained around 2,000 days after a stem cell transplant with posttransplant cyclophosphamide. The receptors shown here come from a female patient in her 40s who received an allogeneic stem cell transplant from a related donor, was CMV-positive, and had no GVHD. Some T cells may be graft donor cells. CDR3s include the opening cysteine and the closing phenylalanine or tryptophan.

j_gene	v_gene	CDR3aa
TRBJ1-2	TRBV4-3	CASSQEGGSNYGYTF
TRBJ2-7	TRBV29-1	CSVEMSVGSTDSYEQYF
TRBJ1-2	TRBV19	CASIPNRVYNYGYTF
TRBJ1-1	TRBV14	CASSEMDRVTEAFF
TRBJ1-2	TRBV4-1	CASSQLLAGKVNYGYTF
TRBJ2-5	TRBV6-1	CASSEGWLAAQETQYF
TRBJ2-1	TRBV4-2	CASSQDGTGYNEQFF
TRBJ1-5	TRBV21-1	CASSTGIRQPQHF
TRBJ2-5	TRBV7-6	CASSLGTSGGQETQYF
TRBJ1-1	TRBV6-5	CASSSGMDTEAFF
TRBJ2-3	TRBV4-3	CASSQDGTGGTDTQYF
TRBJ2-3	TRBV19	CASYSGTSGDDTQYF
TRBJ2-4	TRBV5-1	CASSLEGDRLAKNIQYF
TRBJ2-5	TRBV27	CASSSGLAGGRETQYF
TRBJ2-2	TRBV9	CASSSNYPGELFF
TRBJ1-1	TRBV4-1	CASSQAGIEAFF
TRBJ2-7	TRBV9	CASSVVSGYQQYF
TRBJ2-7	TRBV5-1	CASSLGGRAIPYEQYF
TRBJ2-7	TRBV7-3	CASGPGQGTDEQYF
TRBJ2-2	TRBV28	CASSYRGTYTGELFF
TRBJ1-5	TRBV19	CASSIDTGYSNQPQHF
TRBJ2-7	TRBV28	CAVTGSGSYEQYF
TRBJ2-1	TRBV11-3	CASSSSGTRKGNEQFF
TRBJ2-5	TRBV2	CASSTDTRAQYF
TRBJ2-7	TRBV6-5	CASSYGGGAYEQYF
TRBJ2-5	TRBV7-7	CASSPRDGRETQYF
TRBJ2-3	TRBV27	CASSLFAPLGLASTDTQYF
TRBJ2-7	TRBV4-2	CASSQDPREGALLYEQYF
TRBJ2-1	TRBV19	CASSILWRGEYNEQFF
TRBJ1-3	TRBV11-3	CASSPGTADSGNTIYF
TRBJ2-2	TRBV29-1	CSGGQSGELFF
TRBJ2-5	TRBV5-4	CASSSMTSGGGETQYF
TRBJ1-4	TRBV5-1	CASSLEQGSVKLFF
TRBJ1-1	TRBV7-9	CASSLNTEAFF
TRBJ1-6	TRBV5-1	CASSLEQINSPLHF
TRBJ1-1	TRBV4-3	CASSQDGRPEAFF
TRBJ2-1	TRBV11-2	CASSTPLAGGLNSDEQFF
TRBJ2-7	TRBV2	CASSEARLAGGDPYEQYF
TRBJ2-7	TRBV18	CASSPPGQGPWSYEQYF
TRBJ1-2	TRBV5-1	CASSSQEEYGYTF
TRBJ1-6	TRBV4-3	CASSQDRDSTTFHLHF
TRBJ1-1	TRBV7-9	CASSSGTAMNTEAFF
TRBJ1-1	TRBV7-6	CASSLSGTGNTEAFF
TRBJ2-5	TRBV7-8	CASNSPGEYQETQYF
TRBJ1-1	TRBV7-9	CASSVPGLRLMNTEAFF
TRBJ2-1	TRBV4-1	CASSQDERIAFSEQFF
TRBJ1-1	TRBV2	CASQNTGATEAFF
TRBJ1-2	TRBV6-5	CASSQTNYGYTF
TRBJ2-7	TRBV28	CASSSRDTKYEQYF
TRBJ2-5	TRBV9	CASSVGNRDWDGETQYF
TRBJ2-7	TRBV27	CASSANPAWGGGQYF
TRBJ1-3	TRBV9	CASSVEGVSGNTIYF
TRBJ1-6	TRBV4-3	CASSQSRQGGSPLHF
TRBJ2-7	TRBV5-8	CASSTTGSLSYEQYF
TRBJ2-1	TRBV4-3	CASSQDGGSSYNEQFF
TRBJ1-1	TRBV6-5	CASAGVGTEAFF
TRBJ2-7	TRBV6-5	CASSYGGQTYEQYF